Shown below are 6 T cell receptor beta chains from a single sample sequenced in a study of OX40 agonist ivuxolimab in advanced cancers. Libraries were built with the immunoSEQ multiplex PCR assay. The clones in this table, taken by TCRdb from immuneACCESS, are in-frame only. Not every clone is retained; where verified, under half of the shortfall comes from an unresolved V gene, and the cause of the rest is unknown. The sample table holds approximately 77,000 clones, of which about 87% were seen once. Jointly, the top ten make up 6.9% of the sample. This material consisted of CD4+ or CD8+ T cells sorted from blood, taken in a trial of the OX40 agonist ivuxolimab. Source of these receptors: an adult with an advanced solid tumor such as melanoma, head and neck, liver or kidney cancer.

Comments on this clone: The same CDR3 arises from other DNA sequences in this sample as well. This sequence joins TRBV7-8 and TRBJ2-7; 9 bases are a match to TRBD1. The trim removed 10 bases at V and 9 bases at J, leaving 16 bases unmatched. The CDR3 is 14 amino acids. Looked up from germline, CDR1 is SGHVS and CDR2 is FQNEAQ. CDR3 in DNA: TGTGCCACCAAACCGGGACAGGGTAATTTCGGGCAGTACTTC. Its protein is CATKPGQGNFGQYF.

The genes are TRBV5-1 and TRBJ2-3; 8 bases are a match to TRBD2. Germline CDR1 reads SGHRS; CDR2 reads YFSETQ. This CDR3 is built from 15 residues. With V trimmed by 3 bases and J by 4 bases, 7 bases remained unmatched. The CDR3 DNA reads TGCGCCAGCAGCTATGGCAGCGGGAGCGCAGATACGCAGTATTTT. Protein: CASSYGSGSADTQYF.

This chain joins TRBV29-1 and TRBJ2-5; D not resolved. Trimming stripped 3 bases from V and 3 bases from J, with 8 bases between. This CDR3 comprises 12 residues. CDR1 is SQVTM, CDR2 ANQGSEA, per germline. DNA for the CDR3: TGCAGCGTTGATCGCACTAAAGAGACCCAGTACTTC. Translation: CSVDRTKETQYF. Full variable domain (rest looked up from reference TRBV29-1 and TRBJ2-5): SAVISQKPSRDICQRGTSLTIQCQVDSQVTMMFWYRQQPGQSLTLIATANQGSEATYESGFVIDKFPISRPNLTFSTLTVSNMSPEDSSIYLCSVDRTKETQYFGPGTRLLVL.

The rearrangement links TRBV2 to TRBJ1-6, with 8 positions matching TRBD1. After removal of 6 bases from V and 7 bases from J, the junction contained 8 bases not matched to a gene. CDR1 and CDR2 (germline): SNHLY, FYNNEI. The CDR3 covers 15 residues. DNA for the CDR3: TGTGCCAGCAGGGCACAGGGGGTGTCGAATTCACCCCTCCACTTT. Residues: CASRAQGVSNSPLHF.

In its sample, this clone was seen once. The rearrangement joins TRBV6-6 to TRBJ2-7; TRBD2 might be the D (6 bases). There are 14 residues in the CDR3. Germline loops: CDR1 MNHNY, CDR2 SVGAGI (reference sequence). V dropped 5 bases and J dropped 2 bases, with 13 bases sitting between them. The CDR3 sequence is CASSAGTATYEQYF. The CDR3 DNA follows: TGTGCCAGCAGTGCCGGGACTGCCACCTACGAGCAGTACTTC.

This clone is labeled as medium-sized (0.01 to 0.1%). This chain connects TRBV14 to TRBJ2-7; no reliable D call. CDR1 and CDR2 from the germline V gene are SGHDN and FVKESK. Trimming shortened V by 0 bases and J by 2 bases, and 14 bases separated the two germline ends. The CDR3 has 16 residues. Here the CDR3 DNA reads TGTGCCAGCAGCCAAGATTTCATAGAAGGACCCTACGAGCAGTACTTC. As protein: CASSQDFIEGPYEQYF.